The source of this TCR beta chain is a study of T cell responses to AZD1222 COVID-19 vaccine. Study conclusions and caveats: There were mostly white British donors and more females than males, and clonal diversity was possibly underestimated.

A single count supports this clone. Its specificity is unknown. The method was immunoSEQ multiplex PCR; TCRdb's version includes in-frame clones alone and lacks a portion of them. The sample includes tens of thousands of clones, roughly nine tenths of them seen just once. Timing groups of about 4 and about 12 weeks for second doses were pooled. This CDR3 region has 12 residues. V lost 7 bases and J lost 4, with 8 bases in between. Germline-derived CDR1 and CDR2 are MNHEY and SVGAGI. Material: peripheral blood, obtained 28 days after the second AZD1222 dose. The origin of this receptor is an adult who received the AZD1222 COVID-19 vaccine. The V gene is TRBV6-5, the J gene TRBJ1-3; D is undetermined. The DNA for the CDR3 is TGTGCCAGCACACCAGGAGGAAACACCATATATTTT. Translated: CASTPGGNTIYF.